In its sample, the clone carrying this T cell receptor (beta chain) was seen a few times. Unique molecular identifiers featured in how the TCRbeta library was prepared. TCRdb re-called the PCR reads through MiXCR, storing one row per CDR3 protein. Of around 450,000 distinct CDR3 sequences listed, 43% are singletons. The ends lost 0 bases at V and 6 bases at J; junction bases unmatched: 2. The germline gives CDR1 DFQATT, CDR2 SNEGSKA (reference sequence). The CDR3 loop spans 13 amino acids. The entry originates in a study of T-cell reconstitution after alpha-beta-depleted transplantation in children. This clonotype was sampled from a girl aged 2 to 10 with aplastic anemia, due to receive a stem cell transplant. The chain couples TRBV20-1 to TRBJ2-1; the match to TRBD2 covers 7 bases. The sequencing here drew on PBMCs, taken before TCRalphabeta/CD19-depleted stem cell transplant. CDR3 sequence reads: CSARDGRANEQFF. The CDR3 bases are TGCAGTGCTAGAGATGGGAGGGCCAATGAGCAGTTCTTC.